The entry that follows covers one T cell receptor beta chain sequence. One end of the junction varies from germline; a read error may be responsible. The assay was carried out at the deep level. Clones were sequenced by immunoSEQ multiplex PCR, and TCRdb holds only the in-frame ones, with some missing. In the table there are roughly 770,000 clones, 96% of which are singletons. The sample originates from a study of shared clonotypes between healthy human individuals. The CDR3 is 15 amino acids. CDR1 is SEHNR and CDR2 is FQNEAQ in the germline V gene (reference sequence). CD45RO-negative cells were positively selected for CCR7, leaving out terminally differentiated effector memory CD45RA+ cells.

The rearrangement uses TRBV7-9 and TRBJ2-7; either TRBD1 or TRBD2 may fit D (5 bases each). The clonotype comes from a man younger than 45 in good health. Specimen: naive CD8+ T cells sorted from blood. CDR3: CTSSGQTLDPYEQYF. The CDR3 nucleotides are TGTACCAGCAGCGGACAAACATTAGATCCCTACGAGCAGTACTTC.